This T cell receptor beta chain was captured by sequencing in a study of T cell changes during pregnancy in multiple sclerosis. Clones were sequenced by immunoSEQ multiplex PCR, and TCRdb holds only the in-frame ones, with some missing. The sample records about 40,000 clones, roughly 92% being singletons. The V gene's germline CDR1 is SEHNR and CDR2 FQNEAQ (reference sequence). The CDR3 contains 12 residues. V gave up 3 bases and J gave up 12 bases, with 15 bases separating them. The chain is built from TRBV7-9 and TRBJ2-7; tentative D call: TRBD1 (6 bases). This TCR came from a female donor with multiple sclerosis, enrolled in a pregnancy study. The source material was CD4+ T cells from peripheral blood mononuclear cells, sampled before pregnancy. The CDR3 DNA sequence: TGTGCCAGCAGCTTTGAACAGGGACACATGTACTTC. Its translation: CASSFEQGHMYF.